The rows below give T cell receptor beta chains drawn from one sample of a study of OX40 agonist ivuxolimab in advanced cancers. The table came from immunoSEQ multiplex PCR; TCRdb's copy has only in-frame clones and leaves some out. The data show approximately 40,000 clones, 70% to 90% seen once. Sequencing used CD4+ or CD8+ T cells sorted from blood, obtained in a trial of the OX40 agonist ivuxolimab. All receptors come from an adult with an advanced solid tumor such as melanoma, head and neck, liver or kidney cancer. The CDR3 runs from the conserved cysteine through the conserved F or W. A D gene is named only where the DNA matches it firmly. For some rows the clone size is stated as once, few or many, or as a class when expanded; others skip it.

V gene: TRBV10-3; J gene: TRBJ2-3; clone size: NA; D gene: NA; CDR3 protein: CAIRLASHTDTQYF; CDR3 DNA: TGTGCCATCAGACTAGCATCTCACACAGATACGCAGTATTTT
V gene: TRBV28; J gene: TRBJ1-3; clone size: NA; D gene: NA; CDR3 protein: CASSLRLFPSGNTIYF; CDR3 DNA: TGTGCCAGCAGTTTAAGGCTGTTCCCCTCTGGAAACACCATATATTTT
V gene: TRBV25-1; J gene: TRBJ2-7; clone size: NA; D gene: NA; CDR3 protein: CASSTGPPAYEQYF; CDR3 DNA: TGTGCCAGCAGTACGGGACCCCCGGCCTACGAGCAGTACTTC
V gene: TRBV30; J gene: TRBJ1-2; clone size: NA; D gene: NA; CDR3 protein: CAWSLFARVGYTF; CDR3 DNA: TGTGCCTGGAGTCTCTTCGCCAGGGTAGGCTACACCTTC
V gene: TRBV5-8; J gene: TRBJ2-7; clone size: NA; D gene: TRBD2; CDR3 protein: CASSRIAGGPREQYF; CDR3 DNA: TGTGCCAGCAGCCGAATAGCGGGAGGGCCGCGAGAGCAGTACTTC
V gene: TRBV9; J gene: TRBJ2-3; clone size: NA; D gene: NA; CDR3 protein: CASSEGDTQYF; CDR3 DNA: TGTGCCAGCAGCGAGGGAGATACGCAGTATTTT
V gene: TRBV11-2; J gene: TRBJ1-2; clone size: NA; D gene: NA; CDR3 protein: CASSLSGVLRLDGYTF; CDR3 DNA: TGTGCCAGCAGCTTATCGGGGGTGTTACGGTTAGATGGCTACACCTTC
V gene: TRBV28; J gene: TRBJ2-1; clone size: NA; D gene: TRBD2; CDR3 protein: CASSRSGLAYNEQFF; CDR3 DNA: TGTGCCAGCAGCCGAAGCGGACTAGCGTACAATGAGCAGTTCTTC
V gene: TRBV27; J gene: TRBJ1-6; clone size: NA; D gene: NA; CDR3 protein: CASTGRLNSPLHF; CDR3 DNA: TGTGCCAGCACGGGCAGGTTGAATTCACCCCTCCACTTT
V gene: TRBV11-1; J gene: TRBJ1-4; clone size: few; D gene: TRBD1; CDR3 protein: CASSRTGGREKLFF; CDR3 DNA: TGTGCCAGCAGCCGGACAGGTGGACGTGAAAAACTGTTTTTT
V gene: TRBV18; J gene: TRBJ2-2; clone size: NA; D gene: NA; CDR3 protein: CASSPGGNTGELFF; CDR3 DNA: TGTGCCAGCTCACCAGGGGGGAACACCGGGGAGCTGTTTTTT
V gene: TRBV27; J gene: TRBJ1-5; clone size: NA; D gene: NA; CDR3 protein: CASSLLAPRGIQGNQPQHF; CDR3 DNA: TGTGCCAGCAGTTTATTAGCCCCCCGGGGGATCCAGGGCAATCAGCCCCAGCATTTT
V gene: TRBV7-6; J gene: TRBJ2-2; clone size: once; D gene: NA; CDR3 protein: CASSARSTGELFF; CDR3 DNA: TGTGCCAGCAGCGCGAGATCCACCGGGGAGCTGTTTTTT
V gene: TRBV2; J gene: TRBJ2-3; clone size: NA; D gene: NA; CDR3 protein: CASSDLGGRGTDTQYF; CDR3 DNA: TGTGCCAGCAGTGACCTGGGGGGGCGCGGCACAGATACGCAGTATTTT
V gene: TRBV5-1; J gene: TRBJ2-7; clone size: NA; D gene: NA; CDR3 protein: CASRSRDGAYEQYF; CDR3 DNA: TGCGCCAGCAGATCCCGGGACGGAGCCTACGAGCAGTACTTC
V gene: TRBV6-5; J gene: TRBJ2-1; clone size: few; D gene: NA; CDR3 protein: CASSHSEGPYNEQFF; CDR3 DNA: TGTGCCAGCAGTCACTCAGAGGGCCCCTACAATGAGCAGTTCTTC
V gene: TRBV7-9; J gene: TRBJ2-1; clone size: NA; D gene: TRBD2; CDR3 protein: CASSSPPGLAGASGEQFF; CDR3 DNA: TGTGCCAGCAGCTCCCCCCCGGGACTAGCGGGAGCATCCGGTGAGCAGTTCTTC
V gene: TRBV10-3; J gene: TRBJ2-7; clone size: NA; D gene: TRBD1; CDR3 protein: CAISGDRGNYEQYF; CDR3 DNA: TGTGCCATCAGTGGGGACAGGGGAAACTACGAGCAGTACTTC
V gene: TRBV27; J gene: TRBJ2-6; clone size: NA; D gene: TRBD1; CDR3 protein: CASSLQTGAGANVLTF; CDR3 DNA: TGTGCCAGCAGTTTACAAACAGGGGCCGGGGCCAACGTCCTGACTTTC
V gene: TRBV5-6; J gene: TRBJ1-6; clone size: few; D gene: NA; CDR3 protein: CASSLEGPRAYNSPLHF; CDR3 DNA: TGTGCCAGCAGCTTGGAGGGACCCAGGGCCTATAATTCACCCCTCCACTTT
V gene: TRBV30; J gene: TRBJ1-2; clone size: NA; D gene: NA; CDR3 protein: CAWSVPNYGYTF; CDR3 DNA: TGTGCCTGGAGTGTACCGAACTATGGCTACACCTTC
V gene: TRBV30; J gene: TRBJ2-3; clone size: NA; D gene: NA; CDR3 protein: CAWTPRDGAYYYTQYF; CDR3 DNA: TGTGCCTGGACCCCACGGGACGGGGCATATTATTATACGCAGTATTTT
V gene: TRBV28; J gene: TRBJ1-6; clone size: NA; D gene: NA; CDR3 protein: CASTTTGRLGNSPLHF; CDR3 DNA: TGTGCCAGCACCACCACGGGACGGTTAGGGAATTCACCCCTCCACTTT
V gene: TRBV7-9; J gene: TRBJ2-6; clone size: NA; D gene: NA; CDR3 protein: CASNITRGSGANVLTF; CDR3 DNA: TGTGCCAGCAACATCACCCGGGGGTCTGGGGCCAACGTCCTGACTTTC
V gene: TRBV11-2; J gene: TRBJ2-3; clone size: NA; D gene: NA; CDR3 protein: CASSLDGDRADTQYF; CDR3 DNA: TGTGCCAGCAGCCTAGACGGGGACCGGGCAGATACGCAGTATTTT
V gene: TRBV19; J gene: TRBJ2-2; clone size: NA; D gene: TRBD2; CDR3 protein: CASSVTSGRVWAGELFF; CDR3 DNA: TGTGCCAGTAGTGTGACTAGCGGGAGAGTGTGGGCCGGGGAGCTGTTTTTT
V gene: TRBV29-1; J gene: TRBJ2-2; clone size: NA; D gene: TRBD1; CDR3 protein: CSVVTTGQANTGELFF; CDR3 DNA: TGCAGCGTTGTTACCACGGGACAGGCGAACACCGGGGAGCTGTTTTTT
V gene: TRBV6-5; J gene: TRBJ2-7; clone size: once; D gene: TRBD1; CDR3 protein: CASRRQGNEQYF; CDR3 DNA: TGTGCCAGCAGGCGACAGGGAAACGAGCAGTACTTC
V gene: TRBV14; J gene: TRBJ1-1; clone size: NA; D gene: NA; CDR3 protein: CASSAQQGSEAFF; CDR3 DNA: TGTGCCAGCAGCGCACAACAGGGTTCCGAAGCTTTCTTT
V gene: TRBV10-3; J gene: TRBJ1-1; clone size: NA; D gene: NA; CDR3 protein: CAISESTVNTEAFF; CDR3 DNA: TGTGCCATCAGTGAGTCGACAGTGAACACTGAAGCTTTCTTT
V gene: TRBV25-1; J gene: TRBJ2-4; clone size: NA; D gene: NA; CDR3 protein: CASSELGSKNIQYF; CDR3 DNA: TGTGCCAGCAGTGAATTAGGATCCAAAAACATTCAGTACTTC
V gene: TRBV28; J gene: TRBJ1-2; clone size: once; D gene: NA; CDR3 protein: CASSLDANYGYTF; CDR3 DNA: TGTGCCAGCAGTTTGGACGCTAACTATGGCTACACCTTC
V gene: TRBV10-3; J gene: TRBJ2-7; clone size: NA; D gene: TRBD2; CDR3 protein: CAISEPSGRANEQYF; CDR3 DNA: TGTGCCATCAGTGAACCTAGCGGGAGGGCCAACGAGCAGTACTTC
V gene: TRBV19; J gene: TRBJ2-7; clone size: NA; D gene: TRBD1; CDR3 protein: CASSIGRGNEQYF; CDR3 DNA: TGTGCCAGTAGTATCGGCAGGGGGAACGAGCAGTACTTC
V gene: TRBV9; J gene: TRBJ2-1; clone size: NA; D gene: TRBD2; CDR3 protein: CASSALGGDYNEQFF; CDR3 DNA: TGTGCCAGCAGCGCCCTTGGGGGGGACTACAATGAGCAGTTCTTC
V gene: TRBV11-3; J gene: TRBJ2-3; clone size: NA; D gene: NA; CDR3 protein: CASSLEGTQYF; CDR3 DNA: TGTGCCAGCAGCTTGGAAGGTACGCAGTATTTT
V gene: TRBV6-5; J gene: TRBJ2-7; clone size: NA; D gene: TRBD2; CDR3 protein: CASSYPGTSGYEQYF; CDR3 DNA: TGTGCCAGCAGTTACCCTGGGACTAGCGGGTACGAGCAGTACTTC
V gene: TRBV11-1; J gene: TRBJ2-7; clone size: NA; D gene: TRBD2; CDR3 protein: CASSLFGTSGSGEQYF; CDR3 DNA: TGTGCCAGCAGCCTCTTCGGGACTAGCGGGAGCGGGGAGCAGTACTTC
V gene: TRBV6-5; J gene: TRBJ1-2; clone size: NA; D gene: TRBD1; CDR3 protein: CASSEPGQRYGYTF; CDR3 DNA: TGTGCCAGCAGTGAACCGGGACAGAGATATGGCTACACCTTC
V gene: TRBV7-8; J gene: TRBJ2-6; clone size: NA; D gene: NA; CDR3 protein: CASSLAAGANVLTF; CDR3 DNA: TGTGCCAGCAGCTTAGCAGCTGGGGCCAACGTCCTGACTTTC
V gene: TRBV9; J gene: TRBJ2-1; clone size: NA; D gene: TRBD2; CDR3 protein: CASSAPGLAGEGEQFF; CDR3 DNA: TGTGCCAGCAGCGCTCCGGGACTAGCGGGAGAGGGTGAGCAGTTCTTC
V gene: TRBV6-5; J gene: TRBJ2-3; clone size: once; D gene: TRBD2; CDR3 protein: CASSYSGGMIDTQYF; CDR3 DNA: TGTGCCAGCAGTTACTCCGGGGGGATGATAGATACGCAGTATTTT
V gene: TRBV30; J gene: TRBJ2-1; clone size: NA; D gene: NA; CDR3 protein: CAWTSLASNEQFF; CDR3 DNA: TGTGCCTGGACTTCACTAGCATCCAATGAGCAGTTCTTC
V gene: TRBV7-6; J gene: TRBJ2-5; clone size: NA; D gene: TRBD2; CDR3 protein: CASSSEREGRWETQYF; CDR3 DNA: TGTGCCAGCAGCAGTGAGCGGGAGGGGCGGTGGGAGACCCAGTACTTC
V gene: TRBV28; J gene: TRBJ1-1; clone size: NA; D gene: TRBD1; CDR3 protein: CASSSWTGLTEAFF; CDR3 DNA: TGTGCCAGCAGTTCCTGGACAGGTCTCACTGAAGCTTTCTTT
V gene: TRBV6-1; J gene: TRBJ2-5; clone size: NA; D gene: NA; CDR3 protein: CATRGLLQETQYF; CDR3 DNA: TGTGCCACCCGGGGGTTACTCCAAGAGACCCAGTACTTC
V gene: TRBV28; J gene: TRBJ1-3; clone size: once; D gene: NA; CDR3 protein: CASSFRTGRGNTIYF; CDR3 DNA: TGTGCCAGCAGTTTCCGAACAGGACGTGGAAACACCATATATTTT
V gene: TRBV9; J gene: TRBJ2-5; clone size: NA; D gene: NA; CDR3 protein: CARSRRGEITAGDLEKTQYF; CDR3 DNA: TGTGCCCGCAGCCGTAGGGGGGAAATAACTGCGGGGGACCTAGAGAAGACCCAGTACTTC
V gene: TRBV16; J gene: TRBJ2-3; clone size: NA; D gene: NA; CDR3 protein: CASSSRWLPGYTQYF; CDR3 DNA: TGTGCCAGCAGCTCCCGCTGGCTCCCCGGTTATACGCAGTATTTT
V gene: TRBV29-1; J gene: TRBJ2-7; clone size: NA; D gene: NA; CDR3 protein: CSVGTSPYEQYF; CDR3 DNA: TGCAGCGTTGGGACTTCACCCTACGAGCAGTACTTC
V gene: TRBV5-1; J gene: TRBJ1-3; clone size: NA; D gene: NA; CDR3 protein: CASSLDSGNTIYF; CDR3 DNA: TGCGCCAGCAGCTTAGACTCTGGAAACACCATATATTTT
V gene: TRBV4-1; J gene: TRBJ2-3; clone size: NA; D gene: TRBD2; CDR3 protein: CASSPWTSGNQGGTQYF; CDR3 DNA: TGCGCCAGCAGCCCATGGACTAGCGGGAATCAAGGGGGTACGCAGTATTTT
V gene: TRBV2; J gene: TRBJ1-4; clone size: NA; D gene: NA; CDR3 protein: CASSGQGSGKLFF; CDR3 DNA: TGTGCCAGCAGTGGGCAGGGCAGCGGAAAACTGTTTTTT
V gene: TRBV2; J gene: TRBJ2-7; clone size: NA; D gene: NA; CDR3 protein: CASSGTIYEQYF; CDR3 DNA: TGTGCCAGCAGTGGGACCATCTATGAGCAGTACTTC
V gene: TRBV14; J gene: TRBJ1-1; clone size: NA; D gene: TRBD1; CDR3 protein: CASSRTGMNTEAFF; CDR3 DNA: TGTGCCAGCAGCCGGACAGGGATGAACACTGAAGCTTTCTTT
V gene: TRBV19; J gene: TRBJ2-1; clone size: NA; D gene: TRBD1; CDR3 protein: CASSRQGSPIDNEQFF; CDR3 DNA: TGTGCCAGTAGTAGACAGGGGTCCCCTATAGACAATGAGCAGTTCTTC
V gene: TRBV5-4; J gene: TRBJ2-5; clone size: NA; D gene: TRBD1; CDR3 protein: CASSPPGTGLYQETQYF; CDR3 DNA: TGTGCCAGCAGCCCCCCCGGGACAGGGCTCTACCAAGAGACCCAGTACTTC